The 30 T cell receptor beta chains presented below share a single source sample, sequenced in a study of cytomegalovirus exposure and HLA in healthy donors. The PCR contained 60 Vbeta and 13 Jbeta primers. TCRdb's table, derived via immunoSEQ multiplex PCR, lists solely in-frame clones and lacks some. This sample has 200,000 or so clones, with approximately 82% found just once. Sequences were obtained from PBMCs. The receptors originated from a man aged 18 to 29 in good health and CMV-seronegative.

This clone was seen once. The genes are TRBV9 and TRBJ2-2; 11 nucleotides line up with TRBD2. J was trimmed by 1 base and V by 3 bases; bases with no gene match: 2. Germline V CDR1 and CDR2: SGDLS, YYNGEE. The CDR3 length is 16 residues. The CDR3, as DNA: TGTGCCAGCAGCGGCCTAGCGGGAGGGAACACCGGGGAGCTGTTTTTT. Protein: CASSGLAGGNTGELFF.

The chain couples TRBV19 to TRBJ2-1; a weak D match, TRBD2 (6 bases). Trimming pared 3 bases from V and 4 bases from J, leaving 13 bases between. The germline V gene encodes CDR1 LNHDA and CDR2 SQIVND (reference sequence). CDR3 length equals 15 residues. This chain's CDR3 is CASSIRGGTYNEQFF. The DNA of the CDR3 is TGTGCCAGTAGTATTCGGGGCGGGACTTACAATGAGCAGTTCTTC. The entire variable domain, with the rest obtained from reference TRBV19 and TRBJ2-1, is as follows: DGGITQSPKYLFRKEGQNVTLSCEQNLNHDAMYWYRQDPGQGLRLIYYSQIVNDFQKGDIAEGYSVSREKKESFPLTVTSAQKNPTAFYLCASSIRGGTYNEQFFGPGTRLTVL.

V is TRBV10-1 and J is TRBJ2-7; 8 bases line up with TRBD2. J was trimmed by 4 bases and V by 2 bases; bases with no gene match: 7. Germline values: CDR1 WNHNN, CDR2 SYGVQD (reference sequence). CDR3 length: 15 amino acids. CDR3 in DNA: TGCGCCAGCAGTGAGCAGGGTAGCGGGGAATACGAGCAGTACTTC. Amino acids: CASSEQGSGEYEQYF.

This clone was observed a few times. The rearrangement links TRBV5-5 to TRBJ2-7, with TRBD1 as a possible D gene (5 bases). The CDR3 extends over 14 amino acids. Germline V gives CDR1 SGHKS, CDR2 YYEKEE (reference sequence). V lost 1 base and J lost 2, with 10 bases in between. CDR3 in amino acids: CASSLSLGAYEQYF. CDR3 nucleotides: TGTGCCAGCAGCTTGTCGCTAGGGGCCTACGAGCAGTACTTC.

The rearrangement links TRBV18 to TRBJ2-7, with D uncertain. Germline assignment: CDR1 KGHSH and CDR2 LQKENI. This CDR3 comprises 13 residues. V lost 4 bases, J lost 4 bases, and 11 bases lay in between. The CDR3 protein is CASSLVEEYEQYF. In nucleotides, the CDR3 is TGTGCCAGCTCACTAGTAGAGGAGTACGAGCAGTACTTC. Based on the CDR3 plus reference TRBV18 and TRBJ2-7, the full variable domain is NAGVMQNPRHLVRRRGQEARLRCSPMKGHSHVYWYRQLPEEGLKFMVYLQKENIIDESGMPKERFSAEFPKEGPSILRIQQVVRGDSAAYFCASSLVEEYEQYFGPGTRLTVT.

V is TRBV5-6 and J is TRBJ1-1; a possible D gene is TRBD1 (6 bases). With 0 bases removed from V and 0 bases from J, the gap between germline ends came to 9 bases. This CDR3 is built from 15 residues. The germline V gene has CDR1 SGHDT and CDR2 YYEEEE. CDR3 region: CASSLDWDMNTEAFF. The CDR3 DNA sequence: TGTGCCAGCAGCTTGGATTGGGACATGAACACTGAAGCTTTCTTT.

V is TRBV5-1 and J is TRBJ2-1, with 8 bases that match TRBD1. This CDR3 is 14 amino acids long. Germline CDR1 SGHRS, CDR2 YFSETQ. Losses at the gene ends were 3 bases for V and 8 bases for J; bases not matched to a gene: 7. The CDR3, as DNA: TGCGCCAGCAGCTACGGACAGGGCCGTGATGAGCAGTTCTTC. It specifies CASSYGQGRDEQFF.

This chain uses TRBV9 with TRBJ2-1; D is possibly TRBD1 (6 bases). This CDR3 is 14 amino acids long. Germline lookup yields CDR1 SGDLS and CDR2 YYNGEE. The V end was cut by 6 bases, the J end by 8 bases, with 18 bases between. CDR3 protein: CASTGSWSGDEQFF. Here the CDR3 DNA reads TGTGCCAGCACCGGCTCATGGTCAGGGGATGAGCAGTTCTTC.

The chain recombines TRBV18 with TRBJ1-4, with D unresolved. The CDR3 covers 13 residues. Trimming left V 5 bases short and J 4 bases short, with 8 bases between. Germline V gene sequence: CDR1 KGHSH, CDR2 LQKENI. In nucleotides, the CDR3 is TGTGCCAGCTCATCGGGAAGTAATGAAAAACTGTTTTTT. Translation: CASSSGSNEKLFF.

The V and J genes are TRBV19 and TRBJ2-3; no firm D call. V lost 11 bases, J lost 4 bases, and 16 bases lay in between. Germline CDR1 and CDR2: LNHDA and SQIVND (reference sequence). The CDR3 is made up of 13 amino acids. The CDR3 nucleotides read TGTGCCGCCGCCCTAGGTTTAGCAGATACGCAGTATTTT. As protein: CAAALGLADTQYF.

A few counts support this clone. This chain connects TRBV2 to TRBJ2-1; TRBD2 agrees at 9 bases. Trimming cost V 5 bases and J 10 bases; bases outside gene matches: 15. Germline loops: CDR1 SNHLY, CDR2 FYNNEI. CDR3 length: 16 amino acids. The CDR3 loop is CASSPGLGAGGREQFF. CDR3 sequence (DNA): TGTGCCAGCAGTCCGGGACTAGGGGCGGGAGGGAGAGAGCAGTTCTTC. Complete variable domain (other parts from reference TRBV2 and TRBJ2-1): EPEVTQTPSHQVTQMGQEVILRCVPISNHLYFYWYRQILGQKVEFLVSFYNNEISEKSEIFDDQFSVERPDGSNFTLKIRSTKLEDSAMYFCASSPGLGAGGREQFFGPGTRLTVL.

The rearrangement links TRBV7-3 to TRBJ2-1; 13 bases agree with TRBD2. Germline assignment: CDR1 SGHTA and CDR2 FQGTGA. V was pared by 6 bases and J by 0 bases, with 2 bases of the junction left unmatched. The CDR3 is 16 amino acids. CDR3 in amino acids: CASSWTSGSSYNEQFF. The CDR3, as DNA: TGTGCCAGCAGTTGGACTAGCGGGAGCTCCTACAATGAGCAGTTCTTC. Combining the CDR3 with reference TRBV7-3 and TRBJ2-1 gives the whole variable domain GAGVSQTPSNKVTEKGKYVELRCDPISGHTALYWYRQSLGQGPEFLIYFQGTGAADDSGLPNDRFFAVRPEGSVSTLKIQRTERGDSAVYLCASSWTSGSSYNEQFFGPGTRLTVL.

This chain uses TRBV5-1 with TRBJ2-1, with 7 bases aligning to TRBD2. CDR1 and CDR2 (germline): SGHRS, YFSETQ. V shed 3 bases, J shed 7 bases, and the junction held 4 bases outside the gene matches. The length of the CDR3 is 13 residues. The CDR3 protein is CASSWGGENEQFF. In DNA, the CDR3 is TGCGCCAGCAGCTGGGGGGGGGAGAATGAGCAGTTCTTC.

The chain couples TRBV7-9 to TRBJ1-1; no reliable D call. The length of the CDR3 is 13 residues. Germline CDR1 SEHNR, CDR2 FQNEAQ (reference sequence). V lost 5 bases and J lost 5, with 12 bases in between. The CDR3 bases are TGTGCCAGCAGCCCCTGGACGGGGACTGAAGCTTTCTTT. Translated: CASSPWTGTEAFF.

The chain carries TRBV6-1 and TRBJ2-3, with TRBD1 matching 7 bases. The ends lost 1 base at V and 5 bases at J; junction bases unmatched: 3. The CDR3 contains 14 residues. Germline V gene data show CDR1 as MNHNS and CDR2 as SASEGT. The CDR3 DNA reads TGTGCCAGCAGTGAAGGGGACAGCGGAGATACGCAGTATTTT. It translates to CASSEGDSGDTQYF.

The chain carries TRBV19 and TRBJ2-1, with 7 bases aligning to TRBD1. The V gene's germline CDR1 is LNHDA and CDR2 SQIVND (reference sequence). V shed 2 bases and J 9 bases; nucleotides not matched to a gene: 1. There are 12 residues in the CDR3. This chain's CDR3 is CASSISGGEQFF. CDR3 bases: TGTGCCAGTAGTATATCAGGGGGTGAGCAGTTCTTC. Filled out from reference TRBV19 and TRBJ2-1, the complete variable domain reads DGGITQSPKYLFRKEGQNVTLSCEQNLNHDAMYWYRQDPGQGLRLIYYSQIVNDFQKGDIAEGYSVSREKKESFPLTVTSAQKNPTAFYLCASSISGGEQFFGPGTRLTVL.

Here the CDR3 reads CASSSSGRTRTDTQYF. CDR3 bases: TGTGCCAGCAGCTCGTCAGGAAGGACTCGCACAGATACGCAGTATTTT. This sequence joins TRBV5-6 and TRBJ2-3, with a tentative D call TRBD2 (5 bases). The CDR3 has 16 amino acids. The V end was cut by 3 bases, the J end by 1 base, with 15 bases between. The germline V gene has CDR1 SGHDT and CDR2 YYEEEE. Complete variable domain (other parts from reference TRBV5-6 and TRBJ2-3): DAGVTQSPTHLIKTRGQQVTLRCSPKSGHDTVSWYQQALGQGPQFIFQYYEEEERQRGNFPDRFSGHQFPNYSSELNVNALLLGDSALYLCASSSSGRTRTDTQYFGPGTRLTVL.

CDR3 coding DNA: TGTGCCTGGAGTGGAGTCTACGAGCAGTACTTC. Translation: CAWSGVYEQYF. V is TRBV30 and J is TRBJ2-7, with no clear D. Looked up from germline, CDR1 is GTSNPN and CDR2 is SVGIG (reference sequence). The CDR3 contains 11 residues. V was shortened by 1 base and J by 3 bases, with 4 bases between the two germline ends.

This clone was detected only a few times. The rearrangement links TRBV7-9 to TRBJ2-5, with 7 bases identical to TRBD2. The germline V gene has CDR1 SEHNR and CDR2 FQNEAQ (reference sequence). V was clipped by 2 bases and J by 1 base; unmatched bases: 4. The CDR3 contains 15 residues. Here the CDR3 DNA reads TGTGCCAGCAGCTTAACCCGGGGGGTCCAAGAGACCCAGTACTTC. Translated: CASSLTRGVQETQYF. Supplemented by reference TRBV7-9 and TRBJ2-5, the full variable domain reads DTGVSQNPRHKITKRGQNVTFRCDPISEHNRLYWYRQTLGQGPEFLTYFQNEAQLEKSRLLSDRFSAERPKGSFSTLEIQRTEQGDSAMYLCASSLTRGVQETQYFGPGTRLLVL.

J is TRBJ1-1 and V is TRBV27; D is undetermined. This CDR3 is 17 amino acids long. The germline CDR1 and CDR2 sequences are MNHEY and SMNVEV (reference sequence). Trimming stripped 1 base from V and 2 bases from J, with 17 bases between. The CDR3 is CASSLFGGSHANTEAFF. The CDR3 nucleotides read TGTGCCAGCAGTTTATTCGGCGGGTCGCATGCTAACACTGAAGCTTTCTTT.

J is TRBJ2-5 and V is TRBV5-5; 10 bases line up with TRBD1. The DNA end favors TRBJ2-7, so the J call may be wrong. Germline CDR1 reads SGHKS; CDR2 reads YYEKEE (reference sequence). This CDR3 region has 17 residues. This CDR3 reads CASSPIKQGQGFYEQYF. In DNA form, the CDR3 reads TGTGCCAGCAGCCCCATCAAACAGGGACAGGGGTTCTACGAGCAGTACTTC.

The gene calls are TRBV28 and TRBJ2-7; 7 nucleotides line up with TRBD1. The germline gives CDR1 MDHEN, CDR2 SYDVKM. With 1 base clipped from V and 6 bases from J, the junction kept 9 bases outside the gene matches. This CDR3 region has 15 residues. Here the CDR3 reads CASSLSGQGVGEQYF. CDR3 sequence (DNA): TGTGCCAGCAGTTTATCGGGCCAGGGGGTGGGCGAGCAGTACTTC.

This chain links TRBV6-1 with TRBJ2-7, with a possible D match to TRBD1 (5 bases). The CDR3 spans 15 residues. V was pared by 4 bases and J by 2 bases, with 15 bases between. Germline values: CDR1 MNHNS, CDR2 SASEGT. The CDR3 DNA sequence: TGTGCCAGCAGTGCCTACAGGCGAGGCGCCTACGAGCAGTACTTC. Encoded protein: CASSAYRRGAYEQYF.

The genes are TRBV7-9 and TRBJ2-3, with 12 positions matching TRBD2. This CDR3 spans 17 amino acids. Losses at the gene ends were 2 bases for V and 7 bases for J; bases not matched to a gene: 10. Germline CDR1 is SEHNR and CDR2 is FQNEAQ (reference sequence). The CDR3 region has the DNA TGTGCCAGCAGCTTATCAAGGACTAGCGGGATTTGGAATACGCAGTATTTT. Protein sequence: CASSLSRTSGIWNTQYF.

This clone has a handful of counts. V is TRBV30 and J is TRBJ1-2; TRBD1 aligns across 7 bases. Germline V gene lookup returns CDR1 GTSNPN and CDR2 SVGIG (reference sequence). The CDR3 loop spans 13 amino acids. Trimming cost V 0 bases and J 6 bases; bases outside gene matches: 4. This CDR3 is CAWSVTDRDGYTF. Written as DNA, the CDR3 is TGTGCCTGGAGTGTCACTGACAGGGATGGCTACACCTTC.

J is TRBJ1-6 and V is TRBV27; 9 bases are shared with TRBD1. Germline CDR1 and CDR2: MNHEY and SMNVEV (reference sequence). V gave up 6 bases and J gave up 7 bases; unmatched junction bases: 10. The CDR3 contains 16 residues. The CDR3 nucleotides are TGTGCCAGCAGCGGAAGGGCGGGGACAGGGAATTCACCCCTCCACTTT. It is translated as CASSGRAGTGNSPLHF.

The chain joins TRBV5-1 to TRBJ2-2; D is undetermined. The CDR3 covers 14 residues. Germline V gene sequence: CDR1 SGHRS, CDR2 YFSETQ. The ends were cut back, 1 base at V and 2 bases at J, with 6 bases in the middle. CDR3 nucleotide sequence: TGCGCCAGCAGCTTGTTCAGAAACACCGGGGAGCTGTTTTTT. Translation: CASSLFRNTGELFF.

V gene TRBV9 combines with J gene TRBJ1-1, with D possibly matching TRBD1 (5 bases). The V end lost 3 bases, the J end lost 8 bases, and 11 bases lay between the germline ends. Germline CDR1 reads SGDLS; CDR2 reads YYNGEE. This CDR3 region has 12 residues. CDR3 sequence reads: CASSEEDSEAFF. The CDR3 DNA is TGTGCCAGCAGCGAAGAAGACAGCGAAGCTTTCTTT.

This clone appeared a few times. V usage is TRBV11-3 and J usage is TRBJ2-3; tentative D call: TRBD1 (6 bases). The CDR3 covers 15 residues. Germline CDR1 SGHNT, CDR2 YENEEA. Trimming cost V 3 bases and J 0 bases, with 10 bases left between them. The CDR3 reads CASSFRGDSTDTQYF. Written as DNA, the CDR3 is TGTGCCAGCAGCTTCAGGGGCGACAGCACAGATACGCAGTATTTT.

The V and J genes are TRBV27 and TRBJ2-7, with a weak D call TRBD1 (7 bases). V was cut by 8 bases and J by 6 bases, with 17 bases left in between. The CDR3 totals 13 residues. CDR1 is MNHEY and CDR2 is SMNVEV in the germline V gene (reference sequence). The CDR3 DNA reads TGTGCCAGCCTTGGTCCGGGGGACAGCGAGCAGTACTTC. Protein: CASLGPGDSEQYF.